This T cell receptor (beta chain) was recorded in a study of OX40 agonist ivuxolimab in advanced cancers. Overall study: Hepatocellular carcinoma, melanoma, renal cell or head and neck cancer affected the dose-escalation patients. The group had a mean age of around 60 years, ranged from 23 to 79, and was 80% to 85% male.

Germline-derived CDR1 and CDR2 are MDHEN and SYDVKM. The length of the CDR3 is 14 residues. V lost 4 bases to trimming and J lost 4 bases; unmatched junction nucleotides: 4. Sequencing used immunoSEQ multiplex PCR; TCRdb keeps in-frame clones, though not all of them. The profile covers approximately 44,000 clones, with over 70% appearing a single time and 8.5% to 12% taken by the ten largest. The TCR was taken from an adult with an advanced solid tumor such as melanoma, head and neck, liver or kidney cancer. The rearrangement uses TRBV28 and TRBJ1-2, with 9 bases lining up with TRBD1. Sample: CD4+ or CD8+ T cells sorted from blood, taken in a trial of the OX40 agonist ivuxolimab. The CDR3 here is CASSSDRGGYGYTF. In nucleotides, the CDR3 is TGTGCCAGCAGTTCGGACAGGGGCGGCTATGGCTACACCTTC.